A selection of T cell receptor beta chains follows, all from one sample in a study of early T cells in non-severe SARS-CoV-2 infection. TCRdb re-derived calls from the 5' RACE reads in MiXCR, one entry per CDR3 protein. The sample consists of 35,000 to 40,000 distinct CDR3 sequences, 5.3% of them appearing once. The sample consisted of whole blood. These receptors were collected from an adult who was a healthcare worker with PCR-confirmed SARS-CoV-2 infection or an uninfected control (not recorded which). The CDR3 runs from the conserved cysteine through the conserved F or W. D genes are given only for firm matches. Only some rows state a clone size, as once, few, many or a class for expanded clones.

d_call j_call v_call clone_size cdr3_nt cdr3_aa
- TRBJ1-1 TRBV18 many TGTGCCAGCTCACCCAGAGGCGACGGGGGTTGGACTGAAGCTTTCTTT CASSPRGDGGWTEAFF
- TRBJ2-1 TRBV19 many TGTGCCAGTAGTATAGGGGCTAGCTCCTACAATGAGCAGTTCTTC CASSIGASSYNEQFF
- TRBJ1-1 TRBV7-3 many TGTGCCAGCAGCATGACTCCGTTCACTGAAGCTTTCTTT CASSMTPFTEAFF
TRBD1 TRBJ2-5 TRBV7-6 many TGTGCCAGCAGCACAAGGGACAGTATTTCGGAGACCCAGTACTTC CASSTRDSISETQYF
TRBD1 TRBJ2-1 TRBV5-1 few TGCGCCAGCAGCTTGGAGGGACAGGGGGCCTACAATGAGCAGTTCTTC CASSLEGQGAYNEQFF
- TRBJ1-2 TRBV30 many TGTGCCTGGAGTGTAGGGCGGAACTATGGCTACACCTTC CAWSVGRNYGYTF
TRBD2 TRBJ2-2 TRBV3-1 - TGTGCCAGCAGACTAGCGGGAGGCGCCGGGGAGCTGTTTTTT CASRLAGGAGELFF
- TRBJ1-1 TRBV12-3/TRBV12-4 many TGTGCCAGCAGTTTAAGGGCGGGATCTGAAGCTTTCTTT CASSLRAGSEAFF
- TRBJ1-2 TRBV12-3/TRBV12-4 many TGTGCCAGCACCCGGGGCAGGAGGGACTATGGCTACACCTTC CASTRGRRDYGYTF
- TRBJ2-7 TRBV3-1 many TGTGCCAGCAGCCAAGGGGCGGGCCCCGGAAGCGAGCAGTACTTC CASSQGAGPGSEQYF
TRBD2 TRBJ2-1 TRBV19 medium-sized TGTGCCAGTACCCCCACGGGACTAGCGGGGGGATTCTACAATGAGCAGTTCTTC CASTPTGLAGGFYNEQFF
- TRBJ2-7 TRBV6-6 many TGTGCCAGCAGTTACGCCCAGAATTATGAGCAGTACTTC CASSYAQNYEQYF
- TRBJ1-2 TRBV27 few TGTGCCAGCAGTTTAGAGGGTGTGCATGGCTACACCTTC CASSLEGVHGYTF
TRBD2 TRBJ2-2 TRBV6-6 many TGTGCCAGCAGTTCCGGACATTTAGCGGGAGCCCCGAACACCGGGGAGCTGTTTTTT CASSSGHLAGAPNTGELFF
TRBD2 TRBJ2-7 TRBV6-1 many TGTGCCAGCACAAGGCGGGGGGGGTCCTACGAGCAGTACTTC CASTRRGGSYEQYF
TRBD2 TRBJ2-7 TRBV28 many TGTGCCAGTACTAGCGGAAGCTACGAGCAGTACTTC CASTSGSYEQYF
- TRBJ2-1 TRBV7-2 many TGTGCCAGCAGCTTATCCGGGACCCTCCTGGGAAATGAGCAGTTCTTC CASSLSGTLLGNEQFF
- TRBJ2-2 TRBV5-4 many TGTGCCAGCAGCTTGGCACAGGGAATTATCGGGGAGCTGTTTTTT CASSLAQGIIGELFF
- TRBJ2-1 TRBV29-1 many TGCAGCGTGGATCAGGGGGGAGTGTACAATGAGCAGTTCTTC CSVDQGGVYNEQFF
TRBD2 TRBJ2-1 TRBV20-1 - TGCAGTGCTAGACCTAGCGGGAGGAGTGGCTATGAGCAGTTCTTC CSARPSGRSGYEQFF
TRBD2 TRBJ2-3 TRBV5-4 few TGTGCCAGCAGCTCCCAGTGGGGTAGCGGGGGGGCCGGGGCAGATACGCAGTATTTT CASSSQWGSGGAGADTQYF
TRBD2 TRBJ2-1 TRBV19 many TGTGCCAGTAGTACCCCGGGACTAGCGGGAGGGCCGGGCTCCTACAATGAGCAGTTCTTC CASSTPGLAGGPGSYNEQFF
TRBD2 TRBJ2-1 TRBV10-3 few TGTGCCATCAGGACTAGCGGGAGCGCCTACAATGAGCAGTTCTTC CAIRTSGSAYNEQFF
TRBD2 TRBJ2-3 TRBV20-1 many TGCAGTGCTAAATCTTCCGGGACTAGCGGGTATACAGATACGCAGTATTTT CSAKSSGTSGYTDTQYF
TRBD1 TRBJ1-4 TRBV28 many TGTGCCAGCAGAGACCGGGACAGCTTCGAAAAACTGTTTTTT CASRDRDSFEKLFF
- TRBJ1-5 TRBV19 - TGTGCCAGTAGTAAGGGCCAGGAACATCAGCCCCAGCATTTT CASSKGQEHQPQHF
- TRBJ1-1 TRBV7-2 - TGTGCCAGCAGCTTGGAGGCGGGGGGCTTGGCTTTCTTT CASSLEAGGLAFF
TRBD1 TRBJ1-2 TRBV6-6 - TGTGCCAGCAGGTTCCCGGACAGGCGATCCTACTATGGCTACACCTTC CASRFPDRRSYYGYTF
- TRBJ2-7 TRBV28 - TGTGCCAGCAGCCTCTCGACCCGGGGCGCCGAGCAGTACTTC CASSLSTRGAEQYF
TRBD1 TRBJ1-1 TRBV4-2 many TGTGCCAGCAGCCAACGAGGACAGGGCACTGAAGCTTTCTTT CASSQRGQGTEAFF
- TRBJ2-1 TRBV29-1 many TGCAGCGTTGAAGTCGGGATCTTCTACAATGAGCAGTTCTTC CSVEVGIFYNEQFF
- TRBJ1-2 TRBV5-6 many TGTGCCAGCAGCTTGGGGCCGTCACTTAACTATGGCTACACCTTC CASSLGPSLNYGYTF
TRBD1 TRBJ2-5 TRBV7-3 many TGTGCCAGCAGCTCCGGGACAGGGAAGGAGACCCAGTACTTC CASSSGTGKETQYF
- TRBJ1-2 TRBV7-2 many TGTGCCAGCAGCTTATCTAGGTTGTATGGCTACACCTTC CASSLSRLYGYTF
- TRBJ2-5 TRBV7-6 many TGTGCCAGCAGCTTAGCGTTCAGAGATCCGTTTGAGACCCAGTACTTC CASSLAFRDPFETQYF
- TRBJ2-5 TRBV7-9 many TGTGCCAGCAGCTTCGTTGTGAGATTGGAGACCCAGTACTTC CASSFVVRLETQYF
TRBD2 TRBJ2-7 TRBV6-1 many TGTGCCAGCACGCGGGGGGGCCTCTACGAGCAGTACTTC CASTRGGLYEQYF
- TRBJ2-5 TRBV7-3 many TGTGCCAGCAGCCCATCCCCCCAAGAGACCCAGTACTTC CASSPSPQETQYF
- TRBJ2-1 TRBV29-1 many TGCAGCGCCGACCGCGCCAATGAGCAGTTCTTC CSADRANEQFF
- TRBJ1-1 TRBV2 many TGTGCCAGCAGTGACGGGGTATCGGCTGAAGCTTTCTTT CASSDGVSAEAFF
TRBD2 TRBJ2-1 TRBV18 few TGTGCCAGCTCACAGACTAGCGGCCTCTCCTACAATGAGCAGTTCTTC CASSQTSGLSYNEQFF
- TRBJ2-3 TRBV6-4 many TGTGCCAGCAGTGACTCGATTTCCCTTCCGGATACGCAGTATTTT CASSDSISLPDTQYF
TRBD2 TRBJ2-5 TRBV3-1 - TGTGCCAGCAGCCGATGGACTAGCGAAGAGACCCAGTACTTC CASSRWTSEETQYF
TRBD2 TRBJ2-7 TRBV20-1 many TGCAGTGCCCGCCCCGAGGCTAGCGGGGCCTACGAGCAGTACTTC CSARPEASGAYEQYF
TRBD1 TRBJ1-2 TRBV12-3/TRBV12-4 many TGTGCCAGCAGTCCGCAGACAGGGGGCTATGGCTACACCTTC CASSPQTGGYGYTF
TRBD1 TRBJ1-5 TRBV15 many TGTGCCACCAGCAGTTACAGGGGAAGCAATCAGCCCCAGCATTTT CATSSYRGSNQPQHF
- TRBJ1-1 TRBV7-9 few TGTGCCAGCAGCTTGGATCGGGGACGGACTGAAGCTTTCTTT CASSLDRGRTEAFF
- TRBJ2-3 TRBV20-1 many TGCAGTGCTAGCAAGCGGGTCGGGGCAGATACGCAGTATTTT CSASKRVGADTQYF
- TRBJ2-7 TRBV27 - TGTGCCAGCAGTTTATTTGGACAGAGCTCCTACGAGCAGTACTTC CASSLFGQSSYEQYF
- TRBJ2-3 TRBV20-1 many TGCAGTGCTAGGAGAAGCGCAGATACGCAGTATTTT CSARRSADTQYF
- TRBJ2-7 TRBV30 many TGTGCCTGGAGTCCCCGGGCGGGCGAGCAGTACTTC CAWSPRAGEQYF
- TRBJ2-6 TRBV12-3/TRBV12-4 few TGTGCCAGCAGCAGACAGAGCTCTGGGGCCAACGTCCTGACTTTC CASSRQSSGANVLTF
- TRBJ1-1 TRBV20-1 many TGCAGTGCTAGGATTAGCCTAGGTCAGGGTCCCCTCGGGAACACTGAAGCTTTCTTT CSARISLGQGPLGNTEAFF
- TRBJ2-4 TRBV14 many TGTGCCAGCAGCCAGTCCCTCGGGACACGTAAAAACATTCAGTACTTC CASSQSLGTRKNIQYF
- TRBJ1-5 TRBV5-1 few TGCGCCAGCAGCTTGGAGGCGGGCAATCAGCCCCAGCATTTT CASSLEAGNQPQHF